Listed below are T cell receptor beta chains from one sample, sequenced in a study of vaccination and CD4 T cells after COVID-19. For these receptors, no antigen is known. A single record per CDR3 protein comes from TCRdb applying MiXCR to the PCR reads. Here the sample spans roughly 16,000 distinct CDR3 sequences, around 47% being singletons. Sequencing input: CD4+ T cells from blood, cultured in vitro. Receptor source: a human donor who had recovered from COVID-19. The CDR3 runs from the conserved cysteine through the conserved F or W.

v_gene,j_gene,CDR3aa
TRBV20-1,TRBJ1-5,CSARPWDQPQHF
TRBV12-3/TRBV12-4,TRBJ1-2,CASRSTGETYGYTF
TRBV6-2/TRBV6-3,TRBJ1-3,CASSYSSGNTIYF
TRBV6-1,TRBJ1-4,CASSDRGQAGEKLFF
TRBV7-3,TRBJ2-5,CASSPQTGGRETQYF
TRBV20-1,TRBJ1-5,CSAAAGQGFQQPQHF
TRBV4-1,TRBJ1-5,CASSQRQGSRDQPQHF
TRBV6-4,TRBJ2-1,CASSGIAGSYNEQFF
TRBV20-1,TRBJ2-7,CSARDLGTGPYEQYF
TRBV6-1,TRBJ2-7,CASRGGQGSYEQYF
TRBV27,TRBJ1-4,CASSLRGTNEKLFF
TRBV19,TRBJ2-7,CASTAPGARGSYEQYF
TRBV7-2,TRBJ1-6,CASSSAVVGSYNSPLHF
TRBV21-1,TRBJ2-7,CASSIRYGTGFYEQYF
TRBV6-2/TRBV6-3,TRBJ2-1,CASSNRRADRDLNEQFF
TRBV24-1,TRBJ2-3,CATRQAPSDTQYF
TRBV29-1,TRBJ2-5,CSVDRDQETQYF